The 32 T cell receptor beta chains presented below share a single source sample, sequenced in a study of T-cell memory formation after mild COVID-19. MiXCR was run by TCRdb on the 5' RACE reads, yielding one entry per CDR3 protein. The sample holds approximately 250,000 distinct CDR3 sequences, around 17% seen once. Sample: PBMCs or a T cell subset sorted from them (not recorded which). The receptors come from a man younger than 35 who had mild COVID-19 (a few samples of this study predate the infection). Cell type and time point are not known.

The gene calls are TRBV4-2 and TRBJ1-1; D possibly corresponds to TRBD1 (5 bases). CDR1 LGHNA and CDR2 YNFKEQ come from the germline V gene. The CDR3 contains 15 residues. Deletions cut 0 bases from V and 2 bases from J, with 10 bases between. Written as DNA, the CDR3 is TGTGCCAGCAGCCAAGATGGGGGAGAAAACACTGAAGCTTTCTTT. Translating it yields CASSQDGGENTEAFF.

The chain recombines TRBV10-3 with TRBJ1-6; the match to TRBD1 covers 7 bases. The CDR3 has 16 residues. V was clipped by 8 bases and J by 3 bases; unmatched bases: 10. Germline V gene sequence: CDR1 ENHRY, CDR2 SYGVKD. CDR3 coding DNA: TGTGCCATCCGGCCAGGGGGGGCCGGCTATAATTCACCCCTCCACTTT. This gives the protein CAIRPGGAGYNSPLHF.

The chain joins TRBV6-2 or TRBV6-3 to TRBJ2-7; D uncertain. Germline V gene lookup returns CDR1 MNHEY and CDR2 SVGEGT. Trimming stripped 0 bases from V and 6 bases from J, with 6 bases between. The CDR3 consists of 12 residues. The CDR3 here is CASSYSSLEQYF. CDR3 nucleotides: TGTGCCAGCAGTTACTCGAGTCTCGAGCAGTACTTC.

The V gene is TRBV7-3, the J gene TRBJ1-6; TRBD1 is a possible D gene (6 bases). The germline V gene has CDR1 SGHTA and CDR2 FQGTGA. V was clipped by 2 bases and J by 10 bases, with 9 bases between them. The CDR3 totals 13 residues. In DNA, the CDR3 is TGTGCCAGCAGCTTAGTACAGGGCTCACCCCTCCACTTT. This translates into CASSLVQGSPLHF.

V and J are TRBV7-6 and TRBJ1-1; possible D gene TRBD1, 5 bases. CDR1 SGHVS and CDR2 FNYEAQ come from the germline V gene. CDR3 size: 16 residues. V gave up 5 bases and J gave up 4 bases, with 20 bases separating them. CDR3 region: CASSGHRLEMSTEAFF. CDR3 coding DNA: TGTGCCAGCAGCGGTCACAGGTTAGAGATGTCCACTGAAGCTTTCTTT.

The chain employs TRBV7-2 and TRBJ2-1; the D is unclear. This CDR3 region has 15 residues. CDR1 is SGHTA, CDR2 FQGNSA, per germline. The ends were cut back, 1 base at V and 2 bases at J, with 9 bases in the middle. In nucleotides, the CDR3 is TGTGCCAGCAGCTTAGTCCTACCCCCCTACAATGAGCAGTTCTTC. Its protein product is CASSLVLPPYNEQFF.

V is TRBV5-1 and J is TRBJ2-3; the match to TRBD1 covers 10 bases. CDR1 SGHRS and CDR2 YFSETQ come from the germline V gene. V shed 3 bases and J 1 base; nucleotides not matched to a gene: 8. This CDR3 region has 17 residues. CDR3 protein: CASSYGDRGYRTDTQYF. DNA for the CDR3: TGCGCCAGCAGCTACGGGGACAGGGGATATCGCACAGATACGCAGTATTTT.

The V gene is TRBV5-6, the J gene TRBJ2-7; 7 bases are a match to TRBD2. The germline CDR1 and CDR2 sequences are SGHDT and YYEEEE. Trimming took 0 bases from V and 1 from J; bases not matched to a gene: 7. The CDR3 runs 16 residues. This CDR3 reads CASSLVALAESYEQYV. CDR3 coding DNA: TGTGCCAGCAGCTTGGTGGCGCTAGCGGAATCCTACGAGCAGTACGTC.

This clonotype was seen more than once but under ten times. With a much larger clone just one base away, this may be a read error. V and J are TRBV7-9 and TRBJ2-5; no firm D call. The CDR3 length is 11 residues. The germline V gene has CDR1 SEHNR and CDR2 FQNEAQ (reference sequence). Trimming took off 3 bases at V and 5 bases at J, with 4 bases between the two ends. The CDR3 bases are TGTGCCAGCAGCTTTCATGAGACCCAGTACTTC. Translated: CASSFHETQYF.

The chain recombines TRBV7-2 with TRBJ2-2; D gene uncertain. The CDR3 is 14 amino acids. Trimming removed 8 bases at V and 6 bases at J, with 16 bases between. Germline lookup yields CDR1 SGHTA and CDR2 FQGNSA. The CDR3 nucleotides are TGTGCCAGCCGCCCCGCTAGGGTGGCCGGGGAGCTGTTTTTT. The encoded protein is CASRPARVAGELFF.

The CDR3 DNA is TGCAGTGCCATGGCAGTAGGAGGCCGTCGGTCGTCGCCCCAGCATTTT. Its protein is CSAMAVGGRRSSPQHF. The J gene is TRBJ1-5, the V gene TRBV20-1, with unresolved D. The CDR3 is 16 residues long. Germline CDR1 reads DFQATT; CDR2 reads SNEGSKA (reference sequence). The V and J ends lost 6 bases and 9 bases respectively, with 27 bases between them.

The rearrangement links TRBV7-9 to TRBJ2-5; D gene ambiguous. The length of the CDR3 is 17 residues. V lost 1 base, J lost 1 base, and 16 bases lay in between. From germline, CDR1 is SEHNR and CDR2 FQNEAQ (reference sequence). The CDR3 loop reads CASSLGFRASLQETQYF. The CDR3 coding sequence is TGTGCCAGCAGCTTAGGGTTTAGGGCTTCTCTCCAAGAGACCCAGTACTTC.

This clonotype has only a few counts. V gene TRBV6-6 combines with J gene TRBJ2-2, with 15 bases lining up with TRBD2. CDR1 is MNHNY, CDR2 SVGAGI, per germline (reference sequence). V lost 7 bases to trimming and J lost 6 bases; unmatched junction nucleotides: 6. CDR3 length equals 16 residues. CDR3 region: CASTIGLAGGPGELFF. For the CDR3, the DNA is TGTGCCAGCACCATCGGACTAGCGGGGGGGCCCGGGGAGCTGTTTTTT.

In nucleotides, the CDR3 is TGCAGTGCTAGACGGCGGGACAGGGCGACCTTGTATGAGCCCCAGCATTTT. Amino acids: CSARRRDRATLYEPQHF. The chain couples TRBV20-1 to TRBJ1-5; 9 bases are a match to TRBD1. Trimming removed 2 bases from V and 8 bases from J; junction bases left unmatched: 16. Germline V lookup: CDR1 DFQATT, CDR2 SNEGSKA (reference sequence). The CDR3 is 17 residues long.

The chain couples TRBV18 to TRBJ2-7, with D maybe TRBD2 (7 bases). The CDR3 extends over 14 amino acids. V dropped 0 bases and J dropped 7 bases, with 13 bases sitting between them. In germline, CDR1 is KGHSH, CDR2 LQKENI. The CDR3 DNA follows: TGTGCCAGCTCACCACCGGCGGGGGCGCATGAGCAGTACGTC. Its translation: CASSPPAGAHEQYV.

This chain connects TRBV7-2 to TRBJ1-4, with D possibly matching TRBD1 (5 bases). Germline CDR1 and CDR2: SGHTA and FQGNSA. The V gene lost 1 base and the J gene lost 6 bases, with 9 bases spanning the gap. The CDR3 is made up of 14 amino acids. The CDR3 spells CASSLVGGDEKLFF. In DNA form, the CDR3 reads TGTGCCAGCAGCTTAGTCGGAGGGGATGAAAAACTGTTTTTT.

This clonotype was observed a handful of times. The rearrangement links TRBV20-1 to TRBJ1-1; D gene uncertain. The V gene lost 3 bases and the J gene lost 5 bases, with 13 bases spanning the gap. CDR3 length equals 13 residues. Germline-derived CDR1 and CDR2 are DFQATT and SNEGSKA (reference sequence). CDR3 in amino acids: CSAREGGRTEAFF. The DNA for the CDR3 is TGCAGTGCTAGGGAGGGTGGTCGGACTGAAGCTTTCTTT.

The genes are TRBV4-3 and TRBJ2-1; TRBD2 aligns across 10 bases. With 1 base clipped from V and 5 bases from J, the junction kept 5 bases outside the gene matches. The CDR3 extends over 16 amino acids. CDR1 and CDR2 from the germline V gene are LGHNA and YSLEER. This CDR3 is CASSQGAGGPNNEQFF. The CDR3 DNA sequence: TGCGCCAGCAGCCAAGGAGCGGGGGGGCCGAACAATGAGCAGTTCTTC.

The table lists this clonotype with a few counts. V and J are TRBV12-3 or TRBV12-4 and TRBJ2-2; D might be TRBD2 (6 bases). V was trimmed by 8 bases and J by 4 bases, leaving 14 bases between them. The CDR3 contains 14 residues. CDR3 DNA sequence: TGTGCCAGCGACGCCCCGACTAGCACCGGGGAGCTGTTTTTT. It yields the protein CASDAPTSTGELFF.

CDR3 sequence reads: CASSVYPTYEQYF. For the CDR3, the DNA is TGTGCCAGCAGCGTTTATCCCACCTACGAGCAGTACTTC. The chain employs TRBV9 and TRBJ2-7; D ambiguous. The CDR3 contains 13 residues. V was cut by 2 bases and J by 2 bases, with 8 bases left in between. Germline V gene lookup returns CDR1 SGDLS and CDR2 YYNGEE.

The CDR3 DNA is TGTGCCAGCAGGAACCCGACCGGGACCCCCGGCGCAGATACGCAGTATTTT. This encodes CASRNPTGTPGADTQYF. This rearrangement joins TRBV7-9 to TRBJ2-3; perhaps D is TRBD1 or TRBD2 (5 bases each). Germline V gene lookup returns CDR1 SEHNR and CDR2 FQNEAQ (reference sequence). There are 17 residues in the CDR3. Trimming cost V 6 bases and J 4 bases, with 23 bases left between them.

This clonotype was detected only a few times. This chain connects TRBV7-3 to TRBJ1-6, with a weak D call TRBD1 (6 bases). CDR3 size: 16 residues. CDR1 and CDR2 (germline): SGHTA, FQGTGA. V dropped 4 bases and J dropped 10 bases, with 20 bases sitting between them. The CDR3 protein is CASSYGARGAGSPLHF. In DNA, the CDR3 is TGTGCCAGCAGCTATGGGGCACGGGGGGCTGGGTCACCCCTCCACTTT.

The gene calls are TRBV11-2 and TRBJ2-7; D possibly uses TRBD1 or TRBD2 (5 bases each). Germline CDR1 and CDR2: SGHAT and FQNNGV. The V end was cut by 5 bases, the J end by 5 bases, with 10 bases between. The CDR3 length is 12 residues. The CDR3 DNA is TGTGCCAGCAGCCTCCGGGGCCACGAGCAGTACTTC. It encodes CASSLRGHEQYF.

The rearrangement links TRBV3-1 to TRBJ2-5; 9 bases match TRBD2. Trimming at V came to 10 bases and at J to 3 bases, leaving 12 bases not matched to a gene. Per the germline V gene, CDR1 is LGHDT and CDR2 is YNNKEL (reference sequence). CDR3 length: 15 amino acids. CDR3 sequence reads: CATTQISGGEETQYF. The CDR3 DNA sequence: TGTGCCACCACCCAAATTAGCGGGGGTGAAGAGACCCAGTACTTC.

Ten or more counts support this clonotype. V gene TRBV9 combines with J gene TRBJ2-7; D is ambiguous. Trimming took off 4 bases at V and 7 bases at J, with 18 bases between the two ends. There are 14 residues in the CDR3. Germline loops: CDR1 SGDLS, CDR2 YYNGEE. The CDR3 loop reads CASSYSPSPGEQYF. The CDR3 DNA reads TGTGCCAGCAGCTACTCCCCCTCCCCCGGGGAGCAGTACTTC.

This clonotype showed up many times. The rearrangement joins TRBV7-9 to TRBJ2-1, with 9 bases aligning to TRBD2. V lost 0 bases and J lost 1; bases outside the gene matches: 1. The CDR3 extends over 16 amino acids. CDR1 SEHNR and CDR2 FQNEAQ come from the germline V gene (reference sequence). CDR3 DNA: TGTGCCAGCAGCTTAGCACTAGCGGGTTCCTACAATGAGCAGTTCTTC. It yields the protein CASSLALAGSYNEQFF.

The J gene is TRBJ2-3, the V gene TRBV16, with D unresolved. Trimming cost V 4 bases and J 5 bases, with 10 bases left between them. Germline assignment: CDR1 KGHSY and CDR2 FQNENV. This CDR3 is 13 amino acids long. CDR3 sequence reads: CASSPPTRDTQYF. The CDR3 DNA reads as TGTGCCAGCAGCCCCCCGACAAGAGATACGCAGTATTTT.

This clonotype was seen repeatedly, ten times or more. This sequence joins TRBV20-1 and TRBJ2-3; TRBD1 matches 8 bases. With V trimmed by 4 bases and J by 1 base, 7 bases remained unmatched. The CDR3 consists of 15 residues. From germline, CDR1 is DFQATT and CDR2 SNEGSKA (reference sequence). The CDR3 nucleotides read TGCAGTGCTAACTCGATGACAGGGGGCACAGATACGCAGTATTTT. It is translated as CSANSMTGGTDTQYF.

This clonotype was observed a handful of times. The chain joins TRBV30 to TRBJ2-3; D possibly corresponds to TRBD1 (6 bases). Germline CDR1 GTSNPN, CDR2 SVGIG (reference sequence). V gave up 2 bases and J gave up 2 bases, with 17 bases separating them. The CDR3 contains 16 residues. The DNA of the CDR3 is TGTGCCTGGAGTCCCTCCTACAGGGCCTACACAGATACGCAGTATTTT. This encodes CAWSPSYRAYTDTQYF.

The table lists this clonotype with a count of one. The J gene is TRBJ2-3, the V gene TRBV5-6; TRBD2 agrees at 10 bases. Germline V lookup: CDR1 SGHDT, CDR2 YYEEEE. After removal of 4 bases from V and 5 bases from J, the junction contained 4 bases not matched to a gene. The CDR3 length is 14 residues. CDR3 protein: CASSIGLAVDTQYF. CDR3 DNA sequence: TGTGCCAGCAGCATTGGACTAGCGGTAGATACGCAGTATTTT.

This clonotype has just a few counts. The chain uses TRBV5-1 and TRBJ1-1; D uncertain. In germline, CDR1 is SGHRS, CDR2 YFSETQ. This CDR3 is built from 14 residues. Deletions cut 1 base from V and 7 bases from J, with 14 bases between. As DNA, the CDR3 is TGCGCCAGCAGCTTGCTCCCTTTGGACCGTGAAGCTTTCTTT. It specifies CASSLLPLDREAFF.

The sample holds a few counts of this clonotype. The V and J genes are TRBV5-1 and TRBJ2-7, with 7 bases matching TRBD1. With 5 bases clipped from V and 3 bases from J, the junction kept 8 bases outside the gene matches. Germline V gene sequence: CDR1 SGHRS, CDR2 YFSETQ. CDR3 length: 14 residues. CDR3 sequence reads: CASSQTGTDYEQYF. The CDR3 nucleotides read TGCGCCAGCAGTCAAACCGGGACAGACTACGAGCAGTACTTC.